Each of the 32 T cell receptor beta chains below was sequenced from the same sample in a study of shared T cell receptors in the human thymus. Sequencing used immunoSEQ multiplex PCR; TCRdb keeps in-frame clones, though not all of them. The sample has roughly 500,000 clones, about four fifths seen once. These data also formed part of another study, on human thymus T cells.

The sequenced material came from thymocytes. The receptors here all came from a boy younger than two with a congenital heart defect.

The chain joins TRBV28 to TRBJ2-1; 12 bases align to TRBD2. Trimming took 5 bases from V and 3 from J; bases not matched to a gene: 8. The CDR3 runs to 17 residues. Germline V gene sequence: CDR1 MDHEN, CDR2 SYDVKM. The DNA of the CDR3 is TGTGCCAGCAGTCCCCGGACTAGCGGGGACTGCTACAATGAGCAGTTCTTC. This codes for CASSPRTSGDCYNEQFF. Combining the CDR3 with reference TRBV28 and TRBJ2-1 gives the whole variable domain DVKVTQSSRYLVKRTGEKVFLECVQDMDHENMFWYRQDPGLGLRLIYFSYDVKMKEKGDIPEGYSVSREKKERFSLILESASTNQTSMYLCASSPRTSGDCYNEQFFGPGTRLTVL.

This clone was recorded only once. The chain's CDR3 is CASSPATSGSWETQYF. For the CDR3, the DNA is TGTGCCAGCAGCCCAGCGACTAGCGGGAGTTGGGAGACCCAGTACTTC. The J gene is TRBJ2-5, the V gene TRBV28; TRBD2 aligns across 12 bases. Losses at the gene ends were 6 bases for V and 5 bases for J; bases not matched to a gene: 10. The length of the CDR3 is 16 residues. Germline V gives CDR1 MDHEN, CDR2 SYDVKM.

This clone has a handful of counts. The chain recombines TRBV10-2 with TRBJ1-3, with D perhaps TRBD1 (6 bases). There are 14 residues in the CDR3. The V end was cut by 6 bases, the J end by 2 bases, with 11 bases between. CDR1 is WSHSY, CDR2 SAAADI, per germline. As DNA, the CDR3 is TGCGCCAGCAGGCCCAGGGGTCCTGGAAACACCATATATTTT. This translates into CASRPRGPGNTIYF.

This chain connects TRBV10-3 to TRBJ1-1, with 7 nucleotides matching TRBD1. The CDR3 spans 13 residues. J gave up 2 bases and V 8 bases, and 5 bases lay outside the gene matches. Germline CDR1 is ENHRY and CDR2 is SYGVKD. In DNA, the CDR3 is TGTGCCATCTCGGGACAGCCAAACACTGAAGCTTTCTTT. This translates into CAISGQPNTEAFF.

This clone was observed a handful of times. This chain's CDR3 is CASSLGRGKGEAFF. CDR3 nucleotides: TGTGCCAGCAGCTTGGGCAGGGGGAAGGGTGAAGCTTTCTTT. The chain combines TRBV7-9 with TRBJ1-1; TRBD1 matches 7 bases. Germline V gene data show CDR1 as SEHNR and CDR2 as FQNEAQ (reference sequence). Trimming at V came to 3 bases and at J to 7 bases, leaving 8 bases not matched to a gene. The CDR3 totals 14 residues.

This clone was seen once. The chain employs TRBV28 and TRBJ2-7; unclear D gene. Trimming shortened V by 2 bases and J by 3 bases, and 11 bases separated the two germline ends. Germline CDR1 reads MDHEN; CDR2 reads SYDVKM. This CDR3 region has 14 residues. CDR3 amino acids: CASSLLGSYYEQYF. The DNA of the CDR3 is TGTGCCAGCAGTTTACTCGGGTCTTACTACGAGCAGTACTTC.

This sequence joins TRBV19 and TRBJ2-3; D remains ambiguous. Germline V gene data show CDR1 as LNHDA and CDR2 as SQIVND (reference sequence). The CDR3 length is 15 residues. The V end was cut by 3 bases, the J end by 8 bases, with 18 bases between. The CDR3 sequence: CASSIPNPPLSTQYF. CDR3 in DNA: TGTGCCAGTAGTATCCCCAACCCCCCATTGAGTACGCAGTATTTT.

This rearrangement joins TRBV14 to TRBJ2-1; 7 positions agree with TRBD2. The CDR3 consists of 17 residues. Germline CDR1 SGHDN, CDR2 FVKESK. Trimming at V came to 3 bases and at J to 0 bases, leaving 8 bases not matched to a gene. The CDR3 reads CASSHRTRGTSYNEQFF. The DNA for the CDR3 is TGTGCCAGCAGCCATCGGACTAGAGGCACCTCCTACAATGAGCAGTTCTTC.

In the case of this clone: The sample carries other DNA sequences with the same CDR3. The chain is built from TRBV7-8 and TRBJ2-1; D is possibly TRBD2 (7 bases). Germline CDR1 and CDR2: SGHVS and FQNEAQ. V was clipped by 8 bases and J by 2 bases, with 16 bases between them. The CDR3 contains 15 residues. This CDR3 reads CASYPLGGPYNEQFF. Written as DNA, the CDR3 is TGTGCCAGCTACCCTTTGGGGGGGCCCTACAATGAGCAGTTCTTC.

The rearrangement uses TRBV4-3 and TRBJ2-3; D may be TRBD2 (6 bases). The CDR3 contains 18 residues. Trimming shortened V by 0 bases and J by 2 bases, and 18 bases separated the two germline ends. CDR1 LGHNA and CDR2 YSLEER come from the germline V gene. As DNA, the CDR3 is TGCGCCAGCAGCCAAGAGAAGGCGATAGCGGAACTCACAGATACGCAGTATTTT. Translation: CASSQEKAIAELTDTQYF.

The chain couples TRBV4-3 to TRBJ1-1, with TRBD1 as a possible D gene (6 bases). CDR1 LGHNA and CDR2 YSLEER come from the germline V gene. Trimming shortened V by 0 bases and J by 3 bases, and 14 bases separated the two germline ends. The CDR3 has 16 amino acids. The CDR3 loop is CASSQDMQGRDTEAFF. As DNA, the CDR3 is TGCGCCAGCAGCCAAGATATGCAGGGGAGGGACACTGAAGCTTTCTTT.

The chain combines TRBV30 with TRBJ1-1; D remains ambiguous. The CDR3 is 15 residues long. The V and J ends lost 6 bases and 1 base respectively, with 18 bases between them. In germline, CDR1 is GTSNPN, CDR2 SVGIG (reference sequence). The CDR3 spells CACSSPRGTNTEAFF. The CDR3 bases are TGTGCCTGTTCCTCCCCCCGGGGTACGAACACTGAAGCTTTCTTT.

This chain joins TRBV4-3 and TRBJ2-7; 9 nucleotides align to TRBD2. The CDR3 sequence is 16 residues long. Losses at the gene ends were 0 bases for V and 3 bases for J; bases not matched to a gene: 6. CDR1 and CDR2 (germline): LGHNA, YSLEER. The CDR3 nucleotides are TGCGCCAGCAGCCAAGATCTCCCTAGCGGGAACTACGAGCAGTACTTC. Protein product: CASSQDLPSGNYEQYF.

DNA of the CDR3: TGTGCCAGCAAGAAGGGACTTCTCACAGATACGCAGTATTTT. Amino acids: CASKKGLLTDTQYF. V is TRBV6-5 and J is TRBJ2-3, with D perhaps TRBD2 (6 bases). V lost 7 bases and J lost 2, with 13 bases in between. The CDR3 spans 14 residues. Germline lookup yields CDR1 MNHEY and CDR2 SVGAGI.

The CDR3 region has the DNA TGTGCCAGCAGCCAAACTAGCGGCCGTCCCTACGAGCAGTACTTC. This encodes CASSQTSGRPYEQYF. The chain links TRBV4-2 to TRBJ2-7; 8 nucleotides match TRBD2. The V segment lost 2 bases and the J segment 2 bases; nucleotides outside the gene matches: 5. The CDR3 contains 15 residues. Germline V lookup: CDR1 LGHNA, CDR2 YNFKEQ.

The CDR3 is CASRGASQETQYF. CDR3 DNA: TGTGCCAGCAGAGGGGCCAGCCAAGAGACCCAGTACTTC. V gene TRBV6-5 combines with J gene TRBJ2-5; tentatively, D is TRBD1 (5 bases). With 6 bases removed from V and 1 base from J, the gap between germline ends came to 9 bases. Germline CDR1 reads MNHEY; CDR2 reads SVGAGI. The CDR3 runs to 13 residues.

As concerns this clone: No DNA is shown, since the ends of the CDR3 on it are uncertain; the CDR3 is the one TCRdb lists. This rearrangement joins TRBV27 to TRBJ2-7; no DNA check was done on the table's D call, TRBD2. The CDR3 adds up to 12 amino acids, both ends counted. The germline V gene has CDR1 MNHEY and CDR2 SMNVEV (reference sequence). The CDR3 is CASSFASGTEYF.

This chain joins TRBV4-3 and TRBJ2-7, with D possibly matching TRBD2 (6 bases). Trimming removed 2 bases at V and 2 bases at J, with 16 bases between. CDR1 is LGHNA and CDR2 is YSLEER in the germline V gene. The CDR3 is 16 amino acids. The CDR3 spells CASSQQRPGEAYEQYF. The CDR3 nucleotides read TGCGCCAGCAGCCAACAGCGCCCGGGGGAGGCCTACGAGCAGTACTTC.

The J gene is TRBJ2-1, the V gene TRBV27, with 15 bases aligning to TRBD2. The CDR3 has 17 amino acids. V lost 5 bases to trimming and J lost 2 bases; unmatched junction nucleotides: 4. Per the germline V gene, CDR1 is MNHEY and CDR2 is SMNVEV (reference sequence). The CDR3 loop is CASSPRTSGRAYNEQFF. The CDR3 DNA reads as TGTGCCAGCAGTCCTCGGACTAGCGGGAGGGCCTACAATGAGCAGTTCTTC.

The chain joins TRBV29-1 to TRBJ2-5; no definite D call. The tail of the sequence fits TRBJ2-7 better, so the J call may be wrong. This CDR3 is built from 13 residues. The germline V gene encodes CDR1 SQVTM and CDR2 ANQGSEA. Written as DNA, the CDR3 is TGCAGCGTTGAAGATCTAATGTCCTACGAGCAGTACTTC. Protein sequence: CSVEDLMSYEQYF.

The CDR3 spells CASSPSTSGDTQYF. The CDR3 bases are TGTGCCAGCTCACCAAGTACTAGCGGAGATACGCAGTATTTT. The V gene is TRBV18, the J gene TRBJ2-3, with 8 bases aligning to TRBD2. With V trimmed by 2 bases and J by 5 bases, 3 bases remained unmatched. Germline values: CDR1 KGHSH, CDR2 LQKENI. The CDR3 length is 14 residues.

The gene calls are TRBV25-1 and TRBJ2-5; D possibly corresponds to TRBD2 (7 bases). This CDR3 has 13 residues. Germline CDR1 reads MGHDK; CDR2 reads SYGVNS. The germline V and J ends were trimmed by 6 bases and 4 bases, with 12 bases remaining between them. CDR3 DNA: TGTGCCAGCAGCCCGGGGGGCGCAGAGACCCAGTACTTC. This encodes CASSPGGAETQYF.

The chain is built from TRBV5-1 and TRBJ1-2; the D is unclear. The CDR3 has 14 residues. The V and J ends lost 1 base and 8 bases respectively, with 15 bases between them. From germline, CDR1 is SGHRS and CDR2 YFSETQ. CDR3 nucleotide sequence: TGCGCCAGCAGCTTGCGGGAAAACCACCGGGGCTACACCTTC. It encodes CASSLRENHRGYTF.

The chain uses TRBV25-1 and TRBJ1-2; 7 bases agree with TRBD1. The length of the CDR3 is 11 residues. CDR1 is MGHDK and CDR2 is SYGVNS in the germline V gene. The V segment lost 7 bases and the J segment 8 bases; nucleotides outside the gene matches: 4. The CDR3 DNA sequence: TGTGCCAGCAACCAGGGGGAGGGCTACACCTTC. Its protein is CASNQGEGYTF.

This clone appeared a single time. The chain has TRBV9 and TRBJ1-2; a possible D gene is TRBD1 (6 bases). This CDR3 comprises 16 residues. The germline V gene has CDR1 SGDLS and CDR2 YYNGEE. Trimming removed 4 bases at V and 1 base at J, with 17 bases between. The CDR3 nucleotides are TGTGCCAGCAGCCAAGGACAGAAAGAAAGTAACTATGGCTACACCTTC. It encodes CASSQGQKESNYGYTF.

The chain carries TRBV27 and TRBJ2-7, with 11 bases fitting TRBD2. CDR1 MNHEY and CDR2 SMNVEV come from the germline V gene (reference sequence). The CDR3 totals 19 residues. Trimming removed 7 bases from V and 3 bases from J; junction bases left unmatched: 20. The CDR3 loop reads CASTSHAGTSGTFGYEQYF. The CDR3 coding sequence is TGTGCCAGCACCTCTCACGCCGGGACTAGCGGAACCTTCGGCTACGAGCAGTACTTC.

The chain employs TRBV12-5 and TRBJ2-3; TRBD2 aligns across 9 bases. Germline-derived CDR1 and CDR2 are LGHNT and FRNRAP. There are 18 residues in the CDR3. Trimming cost V 1 base and J 2 bases; bases outside gene matches: 10. CDR3 protein: CASGLDRQTSGSTDTQYF. Here the CDR3 DNA reads TGTGCTAGTGGTTTGGACCGTCAGACTAGCGGCTCCACAGATACGCAGTATTTT.

The rearrangement links TRBV4-3 to TRBJ2-7; possible D gene TRBD1, 6 bases. CDR1 and CDR2 (germline): LGHNA, YSLEER. The V end was cut by 4 bases, the J end by 5 bases, with 18 bases between. This CDR3 comprises 15 residues. The CDR3 nucleotides read TGCGCCAGCAGCCTCCGACAGGTCTCTACGGACGAGCAGTACTTC. Encoded protein: CASSLRQVSTDEQYF.

This chain connects TRBV27 to TRBJ2-7, with D tentatively TRBD1 (6 bases). This CDR3 region has 14 residues. CDR1 and CDR2 from the germline V gene are MNHEY and SMNVEV (reference sequence). V lost 2 bases and J 7 bases, leaving 15 bases between the germline ends. The CDR3 reads CASSLGQLGREQYF. The CDR3 nucleotides read TGTGCCAGCAGTTTAGGACAGTTGGGTCGAGAGCAGTACTTC.

V is TRBV29-1 and J is TRBJ2-4; no definite D call. V was clipped by 1 base and J by 0 bases, with 10 bases between them. Looked up from germline, CDR1 is SQVTM and CDR2 is ANQGSEA. This CDR3 has 15 residues. The CDR3 reads CSVEAWSLAKNIQYF. The CDR3 DNA reads TGCAGCGTTGAAGCGTGGAGTTTAGCCAAAAACATTCAGTACTTC.

The V and J genes are TRBV4-3 and TRBJ2-5; possible D gene TRBD1, 8 bases. Trimming left V 5 bases short and J 3 bases short, with 22 bases between. The CDR3 length is 17 residues. The V gene's germline CDR1 is LGHNA and CDR2 YSLEER. CDR3 sequence: CASSTGGAGMEKETQYF. The CDR3 DNA reads TGCGCCAGCAGCACAGGGGGAGCGGGAATGGAAAAAGAGACCCAGTACTTC.

This sequence joins TRBV25-1 and TRBJ2-5, with D possibly matching TRBD2 (5 bases). CDR1 and CDR2 (germline): MGHDK, SYGVNS. This CDR3 has 14 residues. V lost 5 bases and J lost 3, with 13 bases in between. The CDR3 is CASSPGGREETQYF. The CDR3, as DNA: TGTGCCAGCAGTCCAGGAGGTAGAGAAGAGACCCAGTACTTC. Full variable domain (rest looked up from reference TRBV25-1 and TRBJ2-5): EADIYQTPRYLVIGTGKKITLECSQTMGHDKMYWYQQDPGMELHLIHYSYGVNSTEKGDLSSESTVSRIRTEHFPLTLESARPSHTSQYLCASSPGGREETQYFGPGTRLLVL.